The clone carrying this TCR beta chain was observed a handful of times. The data were taken from a study of identical twins. TCRdb reprocessed the 5' RACE reads via MiXCR and lists one record per CDR3 protein. The data contain roughly 750,000 distinct CDR3 sequences, roughly 20% of them singletons. This sample was shared with a second study, whose subject was T cells expressing NK-cell markers. That work states: Sorted CD3+CD56+NKG2C+, CD3+CD56+NKG2C- and CD3+CD56-NKG2C+ T cells provided the TCR beta repertoires. Dominant NKG2C+ clonotypes accounted for 1.0-7.0% of CD8+ T cells in roughly 6 donors.

The source is a woman aged 18 to 35 in good health. The source material was PBMCs.

CDR3 DNA: TGTGCCATCAGTGATCTTGGACAGGGGGCGCGTCTTGAGCAGTTCTTC. It encodes CAISDLGQGARLEQFF. The rearrangement links TRBV10-3 to TRBJ2-1; 11 nucleotides match TRBD1. The germline V gene encodes CDR1 ENHRY and CDR2 SYGVKD. The CDR3 runs to 16 residues. The junction had 10 bases not matched to a gene; V was cut back by 3 bases and J by 9 bases.